The present T cell receptor (beta chain) was sequenced within a study of blood T cell repertoires in COVID-19. Study background: Material from acute and convalescent COVID-19 was sourced from the United States, Italy and Spain. PBMCs, B-cell-depleted T cells, or T cells were the source of the cDNA or gDNA that made up the material.

How the authors handled the data: Researchers report that nucleated cell counts were estimated from reference gene primer amplification. Generated by immunoSEQ multiplex PCR, the TCRdb table keeps only in-frame clones and is missing some. That table gives V, J and clone size, and the DNA gave D and trimming. The table has about 180,000 clones, more than 70% seen once. The ends were cut back, 4 bases at V and 3 bases at J, with 18 bases in the middle. Looked up from germline, CDR1 is LGHNA and CDR2 is YSLEER. The CDR3 totals 16 residues. This clone was seen a single time. This clonotype was sampled from a man aged 35 to 55 with active or convalescent COVID-19. This chain uses TRBV4-3 with TRBJ1-1; no definite D call. The material sequenced was peripheral blood. The CDR3 sequence: CASSRSHTTAHTEAFF. DNA for the CDR3: TGCGCCAGCAGCCGGTCACATACGACTGCGCACACTGAAGCTTTCTTT.